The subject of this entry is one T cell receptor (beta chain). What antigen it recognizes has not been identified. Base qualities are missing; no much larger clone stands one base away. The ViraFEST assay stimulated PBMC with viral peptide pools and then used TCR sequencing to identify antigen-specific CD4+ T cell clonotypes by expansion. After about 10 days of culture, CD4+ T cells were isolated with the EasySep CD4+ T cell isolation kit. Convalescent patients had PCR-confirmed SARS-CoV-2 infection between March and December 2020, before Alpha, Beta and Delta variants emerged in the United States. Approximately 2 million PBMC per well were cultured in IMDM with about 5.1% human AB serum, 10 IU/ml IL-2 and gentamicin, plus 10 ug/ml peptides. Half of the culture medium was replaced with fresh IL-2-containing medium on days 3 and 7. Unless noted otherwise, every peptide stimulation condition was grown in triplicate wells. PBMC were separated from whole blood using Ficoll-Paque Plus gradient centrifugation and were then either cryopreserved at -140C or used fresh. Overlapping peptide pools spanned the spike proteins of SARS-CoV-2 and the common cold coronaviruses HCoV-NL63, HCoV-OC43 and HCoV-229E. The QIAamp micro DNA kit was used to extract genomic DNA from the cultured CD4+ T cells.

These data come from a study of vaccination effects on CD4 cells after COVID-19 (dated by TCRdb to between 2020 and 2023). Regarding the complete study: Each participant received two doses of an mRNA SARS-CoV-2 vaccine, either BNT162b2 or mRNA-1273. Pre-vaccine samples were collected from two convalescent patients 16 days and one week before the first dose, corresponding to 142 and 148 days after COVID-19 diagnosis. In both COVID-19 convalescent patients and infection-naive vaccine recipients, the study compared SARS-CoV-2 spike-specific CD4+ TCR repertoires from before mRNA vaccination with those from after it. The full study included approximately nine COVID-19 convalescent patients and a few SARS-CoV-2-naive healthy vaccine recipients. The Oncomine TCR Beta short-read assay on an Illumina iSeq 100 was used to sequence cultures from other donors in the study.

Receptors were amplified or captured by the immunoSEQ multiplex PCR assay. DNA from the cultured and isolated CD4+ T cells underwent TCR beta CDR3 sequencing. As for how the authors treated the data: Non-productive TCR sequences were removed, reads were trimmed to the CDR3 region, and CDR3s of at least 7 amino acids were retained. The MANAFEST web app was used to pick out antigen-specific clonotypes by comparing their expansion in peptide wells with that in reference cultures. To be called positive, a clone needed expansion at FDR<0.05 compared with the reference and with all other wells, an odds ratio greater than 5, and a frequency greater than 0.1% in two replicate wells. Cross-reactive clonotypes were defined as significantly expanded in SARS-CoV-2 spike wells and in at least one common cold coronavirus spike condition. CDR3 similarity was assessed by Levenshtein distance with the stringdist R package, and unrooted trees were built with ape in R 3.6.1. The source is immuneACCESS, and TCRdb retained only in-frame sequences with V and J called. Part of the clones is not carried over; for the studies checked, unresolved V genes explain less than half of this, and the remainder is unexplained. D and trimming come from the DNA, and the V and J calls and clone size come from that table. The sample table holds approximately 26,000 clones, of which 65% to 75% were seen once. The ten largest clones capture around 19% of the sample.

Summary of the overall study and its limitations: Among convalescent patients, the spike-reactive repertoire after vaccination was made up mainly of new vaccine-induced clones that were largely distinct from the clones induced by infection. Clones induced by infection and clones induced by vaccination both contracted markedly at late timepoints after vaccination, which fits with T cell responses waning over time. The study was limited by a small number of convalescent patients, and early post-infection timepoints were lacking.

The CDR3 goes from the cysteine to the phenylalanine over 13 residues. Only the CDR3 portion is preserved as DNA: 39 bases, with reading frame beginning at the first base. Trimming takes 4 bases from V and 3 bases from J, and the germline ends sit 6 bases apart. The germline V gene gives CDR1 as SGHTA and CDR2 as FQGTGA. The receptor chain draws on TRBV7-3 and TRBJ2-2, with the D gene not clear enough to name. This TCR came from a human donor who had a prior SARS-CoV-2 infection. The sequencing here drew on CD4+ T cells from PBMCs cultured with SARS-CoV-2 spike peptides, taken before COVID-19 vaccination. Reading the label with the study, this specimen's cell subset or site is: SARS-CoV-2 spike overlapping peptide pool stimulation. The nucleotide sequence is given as TGTGCCAGCAGCTACCAGCACACCGGGGAGCTGTTTTTT. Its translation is CASSYQHTGELFF.